This T cell receptor (beta chain) was retrieved from a study of OX40 agonist ivuxolimab in advanced cancers. Produced via immunoSEQ multiplex PCR; TCRdb's table is partial and in-frame only. Among under 100,000 clones listed, about 88% were seen once. Trimming shortened V by 3 bases and J by 5 bases, and 13 bases separated the two germline ends. Germline loops: CDR1 KGHSH, CDR2 LQKENI. The CDR3 length is 14 residues. This material consisted of CD4+ or CD8+ T cells sorted from blood, taken in a trial of the OX40 agonist ivuxolimab. The genes are TRBV18 and TRBJ1-1; D gene uncertain. This receptor was identified in an adult with an advanced solid tumor such as melanoma, head and neck, liver or kidney cancer. The CDR3 sequence: CASSPEGPSTEAFF. For the CDR3, the DNA is TGTGCCAGCTCACCCGAGGGCCCTAGTACTGAAGCTTTCTTT.